The rows below give T cell receptor beta chains drawn from one sample of a study of PD-1 blockade in classical Hodgkin lymphoma. The data were produced by immunoSEQ multiplex PCR, yet TCRdb's version contains in-frame clones alone and is incomplete. There are over 2,500 clones in the sample; about 71% occur only once, and more than 60% lies in the top ten. The specimen comprised CD8+ T cells from blood, sampled at baseline. These receptors were collected from a human donor with classical Hodgkin lymphoma. Both conserved end residues are part of each CDR3. A D gene is named only where the DNA matches it firmly. Clone size is given for some rows only: seen once, a few or many times, or a class if the clone is expanded.

abundance,j_gene,v_gene,d_gene,CDR3nt,CDR3aa
NA,TRBJ2-1,TRBV6-6,NA,TGTGTCGCGGCGATGACTCCTGAGCAGTTCTTC,CVAAMTPEQFF
NA,TRBJ1-2,TRBV5-1,TRBD1,TGCGCCAGCCACGACAGGGCGCATGGCTACACCTTC,CASHDRAHGYTF
NA,TRBJ2-6,TRBV7-8,NA,TGTGCCAGCAGCCCACAAAGTCGGGCCAACGTCCTGACTTTC,CASSPQSRANVLTF
NA,TRBJ2-7,TRBV2,NA,TGTGCCGGGGGGATGGCTACCTACGAGCAGTACTTC,CAGGMATYEQYF
NA,TRBJ1-1,TRBV6-6,NA,TGTGCCATCAGTGAGGTGGGGGGCACTGAAGCTTTCTTT,CAISEVGGTEAFF
few,TRBJ2-7,TRBV2,NA,TGTGCCAGCAGTGAATGGGGGGACGAGCAGTACTTC,CASSEWGDEQYF
NA,TRBJ2-2,TRBV19,NA,TGTGCCAGTAGTCGGGACCCCGGGGAGCTGTTTTTT,CASSRDPGELFF
NA,TRBJ1-2,TRBV28,NA,TGTGCCAGCAGTTGGGAGATTTACTATGGCTACACCTTC,CASSWEIYYGYTF
NA,TRBJ1-5,TRBV5-5,NA,TGTGCCAGCAGCTTCGGGGGGTTCCACAATCAGCCCCAGCATTTT,CASSFGGFHNQPQHF
NA,TRBJ2-7,TRBV2,NA,TGTGCCAGCAGTAACCGGAGAGACGAGCAGTACTTC,CASSNRRDEQYF
NA,TRBJ1-2,TRBV27,NA,TGTGCCAGCAGTTTGGAGGGGCAGAACTATGGCTACACCTTC,CASSLEGQNYGYTF
NA,TRBJ1-6,TRBV6-6,NA,TGTGCCAGCAGCCCGCCGGGGGAACCCCTCCACTTT,CASSPPGEPLHF
NA,TRBJ2-2,TRBV6-4,TRBD2,TGTGCCAGCAGTGAACTAGCGGGGGATACCGGGGAGCTGTTTTTT,CASSELAGDTGELFF
NA,TRBJ1-6,TRBV5-4,NA,TGTGCCAGCAGCGCCTCCGGGCCCCTTAACTATTCACCCCTCCACTTT,CASSASGPLNYSPLHF
NA,TRBJ2-1,TRBV6-4,NA,TGTGCCAGCAGTGATGAGCTAGCCCCCTACAATGAGCAGTTCTTC,CASSDELAPYNEQFF
large,TRBJ2-1,TRBV5-1,NA,TGCGCCAGCAGCCCCGGGACCGACTCCTACAATGAGCAGTTCTTC,CASSPGTDSYNEQFF
large,TRBJ1-1,TRBV7-6,NA,TGTGCCAGCAGCTTAGGGCAACAGGGAAGTACTGAAGCTTTCTTT,CASSLGQQGSTEAFF
once,TRBJ2-4,TRBV7-9,TRBD2,TGTGCCAGCAGCCTTCCTTATGGGGCCCCTAGCGGGGGAAACATTCAGTACTTC,CASSLPYGAPSGGNIQYF
few,TRBJ1-1,TRBV11-1,NA,TGTGCCAGCAGCCCGACTGACATGAACACTGAAGCTTTCTTT,CASSPTDMNTEAFF
once,TRBJ1-4,TRBV7-9,NA,TGTGCCAGCAGCATAAAGGATGAAAAACTGTTTTTT,CASSIKDEKLFF
NA,TRBJ1-5,TRBV28,TRBD1,TGTGCCAGCAGTTCAACAGGGGCTGGTCAGCCCCAGCATTTT,CASSSTGAGQPQHF
few,TRBJ1-1,TRBV4-3,NA,TGCGCCAGCAGCCAAGACGAAAACATGAACACTGAAGCTTTCTTT,CASSQDENMNTEAFF
NA,TRBJ2-7,TRBV11-3,NA,TGTGCCAGCACCCCCCGGGGGAAGTCCTACGAGCAGTACTTC,CASTPRGKSYEQYF
NA,TRBJ2-1,TRBV27,TRBD1,TGTGCCAGCAGTGTCTCCAGGGGGCGGGCTGGGAATGAGCAGTTCTTC,CASSVSRGRAGNEQFF
once,TRBJ2-7,TRBV11-3,NA,TGTGCCAGCGGCCTGGGGACTGGTTACGAGCAGTACTTC,CASGLGTGYEQYF
NA,TRBJ1-1,TRBV7-6,NA,TGTGCCAGCAGCTTACAACGGGCCACTGAAGCTTTCTTT,CASSLQRATEAFF
NA,TRBJ1-3,TRBV10-3,NA,TGTGCCATCAGTGAAAGTCAGAGTGGGACGGGAAACACCATATATTTT,CAISESQSGTGNTIYF
NA,TRBJ1-2,TRBV11-1,TRBD1,TGTGCCAGCAGCTCTCCCCAGACAGGGGAATATGGCTACACCTTC,CASSSPQTGEYGYTF
NA,TRBJ1-1,TRBV11-2,TRBD1,TGTGCCAGCAGCTTGCAGGGGGCGAGGGAAGCTTTCTTT,CASSLQGAREAFF
NA,TRBJ2-7,TRBV19,TRBD2,TGTGCCAGTGGGACGGGGGGAATCCCCTACGAGCAGTACTTC,CASGTGGIPYEQYF
NA,TRBJ1-1,TRBV7-9,NA,TGTGCCAGCATCCCCCGCCAAAACACTGAAGCTTTCTTT,CASIPRQNTEAFF
medium-sized,TRBJ1-1,TRBV10-3,NA,TGTGCCATCAGTGAGGTGGGGGGCACTGAAGCTTTCTTT,CAISEVGGTEAFF
medium-sized,TRBJ2-7,TRBV9,TRBD1,TGTGCCAGTTCATGGGACAGCTCCTACGAGCAGTACTTC,CASSWDSSYEQYF
once,TRBJ2-7,TRBV5-4,NA,TGTGCCAGCAGCTTGGCAGGACTTGAGCAGTACTTC,CASSLAGLEQYF
medium-sized,TRBJ2-7,TRBV28,NA,TGTGCCAGCAGCCCCGTGGGGGGACACTACGAGCAGTACTTC,CASSPVGGHYEQYF
NA,TRBJ1-5,TRBV12-5,NA,TGTGCTAGTGGTTCCCCCCAGCATTTT,CASGSPQHF
few,TRBJ1-6,TRBV9,NA,TGTGCCAGCAGCGTAGGAATAGGTAATTCACCCCTCCACTTT,CASSVGIGNSPLHF
NA,TRBJ2-2,TRBV5-6,TRBD1,TGTGCCAGCAGCGACAGGGGCTATCTCGGGGAGCTGTTTTTT,CASSDRGYLGELFF
NA,TRBJ1-6,TRBV7-8,NA,TGTGCCAGCAGCTCGAGGGTGGGGAATTCACCCCTCCACTTT,CASSSRVGNSPLHF
large,TRBJ1-1,TRBV5-6,NA,TGTGCCTGTTGGTTGAACACTGAAGCTTTCTTT,CACWLNTEAFF
NA,TRBJ1-1,TRBV10-3,NA,TGTGCCATCAGTGACCAGGGTTCCACTGAAGCTTTCTTT,CAISDQGSTEAFF
once,TRBJ1-1,TRBV5-6,NA,TGTGCCAGCAGCTTGGGATTCAACACTGAAGCTTTCTTT,CASSLGFNTEAFF
NA,TRBJ2-7,TRBV11-3,NA,TGTGCCAGCAGCTTGACGTATACCTACGAGCAGTACTTC,CASSLTYTYEQYF
NA,TRBJ1-6,TRBV9,TRBD1,TGTGCCAGCAGCGCGGACAGGGCTTATAATTCACCCCTCCACTTT,CASSADRAYNSPLHF
once,TRBJ1-1,TRBV5-1,NA,TGCGCCAGCTCCTCCCGGGGCATTAATGAGCCCACTGAAGCTTTCTTT,CASSSRGINEPTEAFF
few,TRBJ1-2,TRBV7-2,TRBD1,TGTGCCAGCAGCCCTTGGACAGGGAGCTATGGCTACACCTTC,CASSPWTGSYGYTF
NA,TRBJ2-7,TRBV7-6,NA,TGTGCCAGCAGCTTAAGGACCCAGGACGAGCAGTACTTC,CASSLRTQDEQYF
NA,TRBJ2-3,TRBV5-6,TRBD1,TGTGCCAGCAGGCCAACAGGGGGCGCAGCAGATACGCAGTATTTT,CASRPTGGAADTQYF
NA,TRBJ1-1,TRBV30,NA,TGTGCCTGGAGTGTATGGACGGCGACTGAAGCTTTCTTT,CAWSVWTATEAFF
NA,TRBJ2-7,TRBV7-9,TRBD2,TGTGCCAGCAGCCCCCCCGGGGAGCGGGGGCGCGCCTACGAGCAGTACTTC,CASSPPGERGRAYEQYF
few,TRBJ1-1,TRBV11-3,TRBD1,TGTGCCAGCAGCCCGGAGAGGGGGCATGAGGCTGAAGCTTTCTTT,CASSPERGHEAEAFF
NA,TRBJ2-7,TRBV5-1,TRBD1,TGCGCCAGCAGCTTAGGGACAGGGGAGTACTTC,CASSLGTGEYF
NA,TRBJ2-7,TRBV7-2,NA,TGTGCCAGCAGCTTAGCAGGTTGGAGGCACGAGCAGTACTTC,CASSLAGWRHEQYF
NA,TRBJ2-1,TRBV5-4,NA,TGTGCCAGCAGCCCCCCGTGGGGGGATGAGCAGTTCTTC,CASSPPWGDEQFF
NA,TRBJ2-3,TRBV7-2,TRBD2,TGTGCCAGCAGCTCCACCCCCCGGAGCGGGGGGAACTCAGATACGCAGTATTTT,CASSSTPRSGGNSDTQYF